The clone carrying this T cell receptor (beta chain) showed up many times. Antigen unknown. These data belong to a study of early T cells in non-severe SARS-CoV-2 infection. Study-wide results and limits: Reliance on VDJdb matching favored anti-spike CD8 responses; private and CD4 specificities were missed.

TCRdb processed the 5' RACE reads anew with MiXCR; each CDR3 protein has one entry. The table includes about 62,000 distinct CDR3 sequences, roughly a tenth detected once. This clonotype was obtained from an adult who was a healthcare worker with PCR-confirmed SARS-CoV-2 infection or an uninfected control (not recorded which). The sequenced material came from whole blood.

CDR3 nucleotide sequence: TGTGCCAGCAGCTTAGACAGCCCCGGGACCCAGTACTTC. It codes for CASSLDSPGTQYF. The genes are TRBV5-4 and TRBJ2-5; maybe TRBD1 (5 bases). The CDR3 extends over 13 amino acids. Deletions cut 2 bases from V and 7 bases from J, with 12 bases between. CDR1 is SGHNT, CDR2 YYREEE, per germline (reference sequence).